Shown below are 6 T cell receptor beta chains from a single sample sequenced in a study of cytomegalovirus exposure and HLA in healthy donors. Vbeta (60) and Jbeta (13) primers were used in the PCR. This table comes from immunoSEQ multiplex PCR, and its TCRdb copy is limited to in-frame clones, with some not included. The sample consists of some 160,000 clones, 77% of them appearing once. Sequences were obtained from PBMCs. The origin of the receptors is a woman aged 25 to 39 in good health and CMV-seronegative.

The rearrangement uses TRBV5-6 and TRBJ2-1; D is uncertain. CDR3 length: 13 amino acids. Trimming removed 1 base at V and 4 bases at J, with 6 bases between. The germline V gene encodes CDR1 SGHDT and CDR2 YYEEEE. CDR3 nucleotides: TGTGCCAGCAGCTTGACAGAATACAATGAGCAGTTCTTC. Translated: CASSLTEYNEQFF.

The chain employs TRBV6-1 and TRBJ1-1; tentatively, D is TRBD1 (6 bases). Trimming cost V 7 bases and J 8 bases, with 11 bases left between them. Germline CDR1 and CDR2: MNHNS and SASEGT. CDR3 length equals 11 residues. The CDR3 DNA follows: TGTGCCAGCATAATCAGGGGCGAAGCTTTCTTT. Its translation: CASIIRGEAFF.

This clone has only a few counts. The chain recombines TRBV18 with TRBJ2-2, with a tentative D call TRBD1 (5 bases). CDR1 KGHSH and CDR2 LQKENI come from the germline V gene. The CDR3 has 15 residues. Trimming took 0 bases from V and 4 from J, leaving 9 bases between them. The chain's CDR3 is CASSPPVQGTGELFF. CDR3 nucleotide sequence: TGTGCCAGCTCACCACCGGTTCAGGGCACCGGGGAGCTGTTTTTT.

The chain is built from TRBV2 and TRBJ1-1, with D possibly TRBD1 on 5 matching bases. The CDR3 spans 15 residues. The germline gives CDR1 SNHLY, CDR2 FYNNEI. Trimming cost V 6 bases and J 5 bases, with 19 bases left between them. The CDR3 DNA reads as TGTGCCAGCAGAGGAGGCGGGACGGGGAGGACTGAAGCTTTCTTT. Its protein is CASRGGGTGRTEAFF.

The chain has TRBV5-1 and TRBJ2-5; a weak D match, TRBD2 (7 bases). This CDR3 has 17 amino acids. Per the germline V gene, CDR1 is SGHRS and CDR2 is YFSETQ. With 1 base removed from V and 4 bases from J, the gap between germline ends came to 20 bases. CDR3 DNA sequence: TGCGCCAGCAGCTTGAACGTAGGAGGAAGGGGGGGAGAGACCCAGTACTTC. Its translation is CASSLNVGGRGGETQYF.

The J gene is TRBJ2-1, the V gene TRBV2; D is ambiguous. The germline V gene encodes CDR1 SNHLY and CDR2 FYNNEI. The V end lost 7 bases, the J end lost 8 bases, and 18 bases lay between the germline ends. The CDR3 consists of 14 residues. CDR3 DNA sequence: TGTGCCAGCAATGGCAGAGGCGTTTCGGATGAGCAGTTCTTC. Translated, it gives CASNGRGVSDEQFF.